This TCR beta chain was sequenced during a study of blood T cell repertoires in COVID-19. Study summary: Italy, Spain and the United States were the sources of the convalescent and acute COVID-19 samples. T cells, B-cell-depleted T cells, or PBMCs supplied cDNA or gDNA.

As handled by the study authors: The authors estimated nucleated cell counts from reference gene primer amplification. Repertoires were generated with immunoSEQ multiplex PCR, while TCRdb's copy carries only in-frame clones and drops some. V and J calls and clone size come straight from that table; D and trimming were deduced from the DNA. The table has about 190,000 clones, roughly four fifths seen once. The CDR3 has 16 amino acids. V lost 2 bases to trimming and J lost 6 bases, with 16 bases between them. CDR1 and CDR2 from the germline V gene are LNHDA and SQIVND (reference sequence). Sequenced sample: peripheral blood. This TCR was sampled from a woman aged 50 to 60 with acute or convalescent COVID-19. The chain couples TRBV19 to TRBJ2-2; D is unclear. The CDR3, as DNA: TGTGCCAGTAGTATAATAATTCTCCTAGAGGCCGGGGAGCTGTTTTTT. Amino acid sequence: CASSIIILLEAGELFF. Using reference TRBV19 and TRBJ2-2 for the parts outside the CDR3, the full variable domain is DGGITQSPKYLFRKEGQNVTLSCEQNLNHDAMYWYRQDPGQGLRLIYYSQIVNDFQKGDIAEGYSVSREKKESFPLTVTSAQKNPTAFYLCASSIIILLEAGELFFGEGSRLTVL.